This T cell receptor beta chain stems from a study of shared clonotypes between healthy human individuals (dated by TCRdb to the early 2020s). At the level of the whole study: The cohort included three men and a couple of women between 18 and 49 years of age. Per donor, three plates each were used for CD4 naive and CD4 memory, two for CD8 naive, and one for CD8 memory. To estimate repertoire size and how much clonotype sharing occurs between individuals, the study deeply sequenced the blood TCR repertoires of a handful of healthy adults. Different laboratories and diverse techniques were used to prepare libraries and sequence TCR repertoires, to increase sequencing depth and limit assay-specific biases. Each donor's leukapheresis produced roughly between roughly 0.94 and 9.5 billion PBMCs.

Using the deep immunoSEQ assay, multiplex PCR amplified TCR CDR3 regions from genomic DNA. Genomic DNA extracted from each cell subset was distributed evenly over all wells of several immunoSEQ 96-well plates, and each plate served as one replicate. For sorted subsets, each replicate PCR was loaded with roughly 190 ng genomic DNA, equivalent to 30,000 or so T cell genomes. Purified libraries were quantified with a Qubit 3.0 fluorometer, sized on a Bioanalyzer 2100, and re-quantified with the KAPA Library Quantification kit. Every immunoSEQ 96-well plate was sequenced on a dedicated single-read 150-cycle Illumina NextSeq 550 flow cell. In the source study's methods: Because the immunoSEQ output held only junctional sequences and lacked quality scores, the filtering could not match the filtering applied to full-length reads. Sequences were annotated with PyIR, a Python wrapper for IgBLAST v1.9, using IMGT germline references to assign V/J genes and CDR3. Reads with weak V/J assignments (E-value above 1e-6), missing CDR3, stop codons, out-of-frame junctions, or ambiguous translated residues were removed. A V3J clonotype was defined by an identical inferred V gene, J gene, and CDR3 amino acid sequence. To compute the percentage overlap between repertoires, the number of shared unique clonotypes was divided by the size of the smaller repertoire. Richness of each repertoire was evaluated using RTK rarefaction, the Chao1 estimator, and Recon v2.1 estimates of unobserved clonotypes. Generation probabilities were computed with OLGA for all TCRbeta clonotypes obtained by the gDNA method from four donors. Drawn from immuneACCESS, this table holds only the in-frame rearrangements with V and J called that TCRdb kept. Clones are partly lost; checked studies trace under half to an unresolved V gene and leave the rest unexplained. V and J calls and clone size are copied from that table; D and trimming were computed from the DNA. Here the sample has over 2 million clones; approximately 94% occur a single time. 1.1% of the sample is taken by the ten largest.

Unmatched junction bases come to 6, with V trimmed by 7 bases and J by 2 bases. According to the germline V gene, CDR1 reads MDHEN and CDR2 reads SYDVKM. Reading from cysteine to phenylalanine, the CDR3 counts 15 amino acids. Kept here is only the CDR3 DNA, which spans 45 bases and is read in frame from base 1. The full study reports these points: Because the study included only a small number of donors, the genetic and exposure-history diversity represented was limited. Sharing across several donors was observed for about 5% of naive CD4, about 4% of naive CD8, 2% to 2.5% of memory CD4, and roughly 0.4% of memory CD8 clonotypes. Larger estimated clonotype richness was generally found for naive subsets than for memory subsets. Compared with non-shared clonotypes, the clonotypes found in all four sorted-subset donors had higher generation probabilities. Only blood was sampled, and tissue TCR repertoires likely differ from those in blood. Incomplete sequencing was indicated by rarefaction of sorted-subset datasets, despite the large sequencing depth. Pairwise subsampling indicated that sequencing depth was expected to affect the degree of clonotype sharing among donors.

This clone appeared once. This receptor's antigen is unknown. Base qualities are not at hand, and no much larger clone is one base apart. CD8 naive samples were obtained by positive selection for CCR7 among CD45RO-negative cells, yielding a CD45RA+CCR7+ population from which TemRA cells were excluded. The donors were healthy, HIV-negative adults with no recently reported acute infections or vaccinations. All donors were Caucasian adults living in Nashville, Tennessee, USA. After blood collection by leukapheresis, PBMCs were isolated using Ficoll-Histopaque density gradient centrifugation and then cryopreserved in the vapor phase of liquid nitrogen. Analytical flow cytometry was used to check the purity and quantity of each magnetically sorted T cell population. Each sorted fraction had its genomic DNA isolated and then quantified by UV absorbance on a Nanodrop 2000c.

The sequenced material came from naive CD8+ T cells sorted from blood. The sample's cell subset or site label, in plain terms: CD45RA+CCR7+. Recombination linked TRBV28 to TRBJ2-1; 9 junctional bases match TRBD1. The origin of this receptor is a man aged 18 to 30 in good health. Read as DNA, the sequence is TGTGCCAGCATCCGGACAGGGGCAGCCTACAATGAGCAGTTCTTC. Its amino acids are CASIRTGAAYNEQFF.